The 21 T cell receptor beta chains given below trace back to one sample, sequenced in a study of tumor-infiltrating lymphocytes in oesophageal squamous cell carcinoma. MiXCR was run by TCRdb on the PCR reads, yielding one entry per CDR3 protein. Of under 20,000 distinct CDR3 sequences in the sample, approximately 50% are singletons; the top ten hold about a quarter. Sequenced: esophageal tumor tissue. These receptors were obtained from a male donor with esophageal squamous cell carcinoma.

Within the sample, this clonotype is medium-sized. The chain combines TRBV6-1 with TRBJ1-2; 11 bases are shared with TRBD1. Germline CDR1 reads MNHNS; CDR2 reads SASEGT. The CDR3 has 16 amino acids. The V gene end was trimmed by 6 bases and the J gene end by 2 bases; junction bases not matched to a gene: 8. CDR3 loop: CASRGTGGTPNYGYTF. CDR3 DNA: TGTGCCAGCAGGGGGACAGGGGGGACCCCAAACTATGGCTACACCTTC.

V gene TRBV9 combines with J gene TRBJ2-3; TRBD2 agrees at 7 bases. The CDR3 length is 16 residues. Unmatched junction bases numbered 9, after V lost 0 bases and J lost 5 bases. Germline assignment: CDR1 SGDLS and CDR2 YYNGEE. CDR3 DNA sequence: TGTGCCAGCAGCGTAGACATGAGGGGCGGGGGAGATACGCAGTATTTT. The encoded protein is CASSVDMRGGGDTQYF.

Many counts were recorded for this clonotype. The chain links TRBV24-1 to TRBJ2-1; D possibly corresponds to TRBD2 (5 bases). Germline assignment: CDR1 KGHDR and CDR2 SFDVKD. Trimming stripped 5 bases from V and 8 bases from J, with 15 bases between. The CDR3 covers 14 residues. CDR3 region: CATSGRVSKDEQFF. The CDR3 DNA is TGTGCCACCAGTGGGCGGGTAAGTAAGGATGAGCAGTTCTTC.

This rearrangement joins TRBV12-3 or TRBV12-4 to TRBJ2-5; the match to TRBD1 covers 9 bases. The assigned J gene may be wrong: the sequence end matches TRBJ2-4 better. The CDR3 loop spans 19 amino acids. The CDR3 is CASSLSGQGIPVAKNIQYF. The CDR3 nucleotides are TGTGCCAGCAGTTTATCTGGACAGGGGATCCCTGTAGCCAAAAACATTCAGTACTTC.

This clonotype was counted only a few times. This chain joins TRBV6-2 or TRBV6-3 and TRBJ2-4, with D perhaps matching TRBD2 (6 bases). V was pared by 7 bases and J by 15 bases, with 25 bases between. The CDR3 is made up of 14 amino acids. CDR1 and CDR2 from the germline V gene are MNHEY and SVGEGT. CDR3 sequence: CASTQGLNTGELYF. The CDR3 DNA sequence: TGTGCCAGCACCCAAGGACTAAACACCGGGGAGCTGTACTTC.

Remarks on this clonotype: A much larger clonotype is one base distant, so this may be a read error. The chain recombines TRBV15 with TRBJ2-3, with a tentative D call TRBD2 (6 bases). The J call is uncertain, as TRBJ2-1 better fits the DNA end. The germline gives CDR1 LNHNV, CDR2 YYDKDF (reference sequence). This CDR3 comprises 11 residues. The CDR3 loop reads CATSEAGEQFF. CDR3 sequence (DNA): TGTGCCACCAGCGAGGCGGGAGAGCAGTTCTTC.

This clonotype is medium-sized (0.01 to 0.1%) within its sample. The chain couples TRBV7-9 to TRBJ2-3; D remains unclear. The germline V gene encodes CDR1 SEHNR and CDR2 FQNEAQ (reference sequence). V gave up 5 bases and J gave up 2 bases, with 8 bases separating them. This CDR3 is 13 amino acids long. CDR3 sequence: CASSGAYTDTQYF. The CDR3 region has the DNA TGTGCCAGCAGCGGAGCGTACACAGATACGCAGTATTTT.

About this clonotype: A read error is likely, as this CDR3 ends without the conserved phenylalanine or tryptophan. The DNA is left out, because the CDR3 cannot be placed on it with certainty; the CDR3 is given as TCRdb lists it. This chain links TRBV7-8 with TRBJ2-7. The CDR3 comprises 16 residues, both ends counted. CDR1 is SGHVS and CDR2 is FQNEAQ in the germline V gene. The CDR3 loop is CASSLTANNYGYTFGS.

This clonotype was seen more than once but under ten times. The rearrangement joins TRBV7-2 to TRBJ2-4; 7 bases line up with TRBD1. Germline CDR1 and CDR2: SGHTA and FQGNSA. The junction had 17 bases not matched to a gene; V was cut back by 5 bases and J by 13 bases. This CDR3 is built from 15 residues. CDR3 in DNA: TGTGCCAGCAGCCGCGGAAAGGGGGCAAATTCCTGGCAGTACTTC. It specifies CASSRGKGANSWQYF.

This clonotype has a count of ten or more. An end of the junction differs from the germline gene, which may be a read error. V is TRBV5-4 and J is TRBJ2-5, with D possibly being TRBD1 (6 bases). The CDR3 length is 14 residues. The germline V gene encodes CDR1 SGHNT and CDR2 YYREEE (reference sequence). The CDR3 protein is CASSLQGAEETQYF. The DNA of the CDR3 is TGCGCCAGCAGCTTACAGGGAGCCGAAGAGACCCAGTACTTC. The full variable domain, rest sourced from reference TRBV5-4 and TRBJ2-5, is ETGVTQSPTHLIKTRGQQVTLRCSSQSGHNTVSWYQQALGQGPQFIFQYYREEENGRGNFPPRFSGLQFPNYSSELNVNALELDDSALYLCASSLQGAEETQYFGPGTRLLVL.

Sample share makes this clonotype medium-sized (0.01 to 0.1%). The V gene is TRBV28, the J gene TRBJ2-7; 12 positions match TRBD2. In germline, CDR1 is MDHEN, CDR2 SYDVKM. J was trimmed by 5 bases and V by 7 bases; bases with no gene match: 3. The CDR3 consists of 13 residues. CDR3 DNA: TGTGCCAGCACTCTAGCGGGAGGGAACGAGCAGTACTTC. Its protein product is CASTLAGGNEQYF.

Worth noting for this clonotype: Mismatch with germline at one junction end may stem from a read error. The CDR3 nucleotides read TGTGCTAGCAGCTCAACCCCCACAGGAAATGGAGAGACCCAGTACTTC. Encoded protein: CASSSTPTGNGETQYF. The chain has TRBV7-7 and TRBJ2-3, with a weak D call TRBD1 (5 bases). The assigned J gene may be wrong: the sequence end matches TRBJ2-5 better. Looked up from germline, CDR1 is SSHAT and CDR2 is FNYEAQ (reference sequence). This CDR3 is built from 16 residues.

Sample share makes this clonotype medium-sized. This sequence joins TRBV7-9 and TRBJ1-2, with no clear D. The CDR3 totals 12 residues. CDR1 and CDR2 from the germline V gene are SEHNR and FQNEAQ (reference sequence). V lost 5 bases and J lost 2, with 6 bases in between. This CDR3 is CASSPGNYGYTF. Here the CDR3 DNA reads TGTGCCAGCAGCCCGGGGAACTATGGCTACACCTTC. Together with reference TRBV7-9 and TRBJ1-2, the CDR3 gives the full variable domain: DTGVSQNPRHKITKRGQNVTFRCDPISEHNRLYWYRQTLGQGPEFLTYFQNEAQLEKSRLLSDRFSAERPKGSFSTLEIQRTEQGDSAMYLCASSPGNYGYTFGSGTRLTVV.

This clonotype counts as medium-sized (0.01 to 0.1%). The gene calls are TRBV10-3 and TRBJ2-6; weak D call: TRBD1 (5 bases). The germline V gene encodes CDR1 ENHRY and CDR2 SYGVKD. V shed 3 bases and J shed 0 bases, with 18 bases lying between them. This CDR3 is 19 amino acids long. CDR3 loop: CAISDRLDSRLSGANVLTF. The CDR3 DNA reads TGTGCCATCAGTGACCGGCTAGACAGCCGACTCTCTGGGGCCAACGTCCTGACTTTC.

This clonotype was seen at least ten times. CDR3 nucleotide sequence: TGTGCCAGAAGCTTATCCAAGGTATACCAGCCCCAGCATTTT. Protein: CARSLSKVYQPQHF. This chain joins TRBV5-3 and TRBJ1-5; the D is unclear. TRBV5-3 counts as an open reading frame of uncertain function. The CDR3 contains 14 residues. V gave up 2 bases and J gave up 7 bases, with 13 bases separating them.

A few counts support this clonotype. The V call is TRBV7-6, the J call TRBJ2-1; TRBD2 agrees at 8 bases. This CDR3 is 16 amino acids long. The trim removed 5 bases at V and 8 bases at J, leaving 14 bases unmatched. Germline V gene sequence: CDR1 SGHVS, CDR2 FNYEAQ. CDR3 amino acids: CASSPSGGRLVDEQFF. The CDR3, as DNA: TGTGCCAGCAGCCCCTCCGGCGGGAGGTTGGTGGATGAGCAGTTCTTC.

The chain carries TRBV28 and TRBJ1-6; no definite D call. The germline V gene encodes CDR1 MDHEN and CDR2 SYDVKM. The CDR3 is 11 residues long. Trimming took off 6 bases at V and 19 bases at J, with 16 bases between the two ends. CDR3 protein: CASRIYNEQHF. Here the CDR3 DNA reads TGTGCCAGCAGAATATACAATGAGCAGCACTTT.

This clonotype was seen more than once but under ten times. The V call is TRBV7-6, the J call TRBJ2-3; 8 bases fit TRBD1. The closer fit of TRBJ2-7 to the DNA end suggests the J call may be wrong. The germline CDR1 and CDR2 sequences are SGHVS and FNYEAQ. CDR3 length equals 14 residues. The CDR3 DNA is TGTGCCAGCAGCTTAGGGACAGGGAGCCACGAGCAGTACTTC. This encodes CASSLGTGSHEQYF.

The chain joins TRBV20-1 to TRBJ2-7, with 12 nucleotides matching TRBD2. CDR1 DFQATT and CDR2 SNEGSKA come from the germline V gene (reference sequence). After removal of 6 bases from V and 0 bases from J, the junction contained 3 bases not matched to a gene. The CDR3 extends over 14 amino acids. CDR3 nucleotides: TGCAGTGCGCTAGCGGGAGGGAGCTCCTACGAGCAGTACTTC. Translation gives CSALAGGSSYEQYF.

Relative to its sample, this clonotype is medium-sized. The gene calls are TRBV7-2 and TRBJ2-3, with D unclear. V shed 5 bases and J shed 3 bases, with 12 bases lying between them. From germline, CDR1 is SGHTA and CDR2 FQGNSA. The CDR3 sequence is 14 residues long. The CDR3 region is CASSPVGQTDTQYF. CDR3 bases: TGTGCCAGCAGCCCCGTAGGCCAGACAGATACGCAGTATTTT.

This clonotype qualifies as medium-sized. The V call is TRBV6-1, the J call TRBJ2-7; D gene ambiguous. In germline, CDR1 is MNHNS, CDR2 SASEGT. V was shortened by 0 bases and J by 3 bases, with 3 bases between the two germline ends. The CDR3 is made up of 12 amino acids. This CDR3 reads CASSEASYEQYF. The CDR3 DNA follows: TGTGCCAGCAGTGAAGCGAGCTACGAGCAGTACTTC.